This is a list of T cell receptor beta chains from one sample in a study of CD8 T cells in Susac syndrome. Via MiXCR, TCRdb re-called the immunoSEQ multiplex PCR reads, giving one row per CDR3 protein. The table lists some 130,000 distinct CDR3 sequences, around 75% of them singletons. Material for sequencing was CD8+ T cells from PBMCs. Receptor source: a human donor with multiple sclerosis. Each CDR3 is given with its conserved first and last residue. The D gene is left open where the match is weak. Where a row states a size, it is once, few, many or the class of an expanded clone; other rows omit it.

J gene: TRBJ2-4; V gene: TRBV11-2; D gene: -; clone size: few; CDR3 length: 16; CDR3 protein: CASSLNLPAPKNIQYF; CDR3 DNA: TGTGCCAGCAGCTTAAATTTACCTGCCCCCAAAAACATTCAGTACTTC
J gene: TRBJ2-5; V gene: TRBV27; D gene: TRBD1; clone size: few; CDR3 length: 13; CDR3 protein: CASSWDRQETQYF; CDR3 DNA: TGTGCCAGCAGTTGGGACAGGCAAGAGACCCAGTACTTC
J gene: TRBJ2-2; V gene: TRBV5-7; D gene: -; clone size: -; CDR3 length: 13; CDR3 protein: CASRWSSTGELFF; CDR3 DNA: TGTGCCAGCAGGTGGAGTTCCACCGGGGAGCTGTTTTTT
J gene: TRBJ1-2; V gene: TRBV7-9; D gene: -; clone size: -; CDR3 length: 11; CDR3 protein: CASGEIYGYTF; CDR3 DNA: TGTGCCAGCGGTGAGATATATGGCTACACCTTC
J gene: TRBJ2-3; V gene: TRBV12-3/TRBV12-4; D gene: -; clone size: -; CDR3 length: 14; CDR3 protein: CASSFANSQDTQYF; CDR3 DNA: TGTGCCAGCAGTTTTGCGAACTCACAAGACACGCAGTATTTT
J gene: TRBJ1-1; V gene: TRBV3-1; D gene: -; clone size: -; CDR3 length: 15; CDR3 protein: CASSSESEENTEAFF; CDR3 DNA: TGTGCCAGCAGCTCAGAGTCTGAGGAGAACACTGAAGCTTTCTTT
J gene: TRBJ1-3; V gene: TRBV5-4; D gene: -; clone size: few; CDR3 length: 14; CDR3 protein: CASSFPSSENTIYF; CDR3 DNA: TGTGCCAGCAGCTTTCCGAGCTCTGAAAACACCATATATTTT
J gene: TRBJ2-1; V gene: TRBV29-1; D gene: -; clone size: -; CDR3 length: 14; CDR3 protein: CSVEAAGRYNEQFF; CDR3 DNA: TGCAGCGTTGAAGCCGCGGGCCGCTACAATGAGCAGTTCTTC
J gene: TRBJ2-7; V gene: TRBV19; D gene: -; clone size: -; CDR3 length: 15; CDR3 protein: CASSISSVGDSEQYF; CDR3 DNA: TGTGCCAGTAGCATCTCGTCGGTGGGGGATTCCGAGCAGTACTTC
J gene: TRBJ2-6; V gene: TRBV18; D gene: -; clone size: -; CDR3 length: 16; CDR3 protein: CASSPLGIPGANVLTF; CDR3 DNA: TGTGCCAGCTCACCACTGGGGATCCCCGGGGCCAACGTCCTGACTTTC
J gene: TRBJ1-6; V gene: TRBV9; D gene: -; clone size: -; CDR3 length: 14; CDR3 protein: CASSVEQGNSPLHF; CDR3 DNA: TGTGCCAGCAGCGTAGAGCAGGGAAATTCACCCCTCCACTTT
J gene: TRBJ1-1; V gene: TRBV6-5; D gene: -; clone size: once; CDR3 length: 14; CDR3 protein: CASSIRQMNTEAFF; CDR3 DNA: TGTGCCAGCAGTATCAGACAGATGAACACTGAAGCTTTCTTT
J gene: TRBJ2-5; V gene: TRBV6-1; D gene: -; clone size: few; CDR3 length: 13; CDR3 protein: CASSRTDGETQYF; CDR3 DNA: TGTGCCAGCAGTAGGACAGACGGGGAGACCCAGTACTTC
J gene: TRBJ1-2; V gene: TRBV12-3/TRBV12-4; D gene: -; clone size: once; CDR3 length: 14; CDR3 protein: CADRDKRDKDGYTF; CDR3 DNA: TGTGCCGACCGGGACAAGAGGGATAAGGATGGCTACACCTTC
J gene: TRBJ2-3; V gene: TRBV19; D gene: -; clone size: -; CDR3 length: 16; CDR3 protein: CASHSYGAASTDTQYF; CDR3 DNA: TGTGCCAGCCATAGCTATGGGGCAGCTAGCACAGATACGCAGTATTTT
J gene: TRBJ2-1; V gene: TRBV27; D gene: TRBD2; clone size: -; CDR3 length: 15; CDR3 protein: CASRYSAGGPNEQFF; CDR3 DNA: TGTGCCAGCAGATACTCAGCGGGAGGGCCCAATGAGCAGTTCTTC
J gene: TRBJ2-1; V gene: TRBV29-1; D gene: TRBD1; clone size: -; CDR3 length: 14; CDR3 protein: CSAGGTGGIDEQFF; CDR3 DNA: TGCAGCGCTGGAGGGACAGGGGGTATCGATGAGCAGTTCTTC
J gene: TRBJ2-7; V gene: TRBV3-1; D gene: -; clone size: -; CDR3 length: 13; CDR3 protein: CASSHYYGDEQYF; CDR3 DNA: TGTGCCAGCAGCCACTATTACGGTGACGAGCAGTACTTC
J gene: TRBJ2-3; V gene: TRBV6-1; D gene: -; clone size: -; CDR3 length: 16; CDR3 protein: CASRAEADQLSDTQYF; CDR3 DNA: TGTGCCAGCAGGGCGGAGGCAGATCAACTTTCAGATACGCAGTATTTT
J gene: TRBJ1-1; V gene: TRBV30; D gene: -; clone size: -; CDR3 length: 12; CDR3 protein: CAWSITRSEAFF; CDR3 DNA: TGTGCCTGGAGTATAACTAGATCTGAAGCTTTCTTT
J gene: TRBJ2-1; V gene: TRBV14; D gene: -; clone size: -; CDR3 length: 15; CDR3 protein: CASSQTGENRNEQFF; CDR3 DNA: TGTGCCAGCAGTCAGACGGGGGAAAACCGCAATGAGCAGTTCTTC
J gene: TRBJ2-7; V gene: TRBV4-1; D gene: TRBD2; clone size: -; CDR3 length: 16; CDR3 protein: CASSHGTSGGTYEQYF; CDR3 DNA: TGCGCCAGCAGCCATGGGACTAGCGGGGGAACCTACGAGCAGTACTTC